This TCR beta chain was documented in a study of early T cells in non-severe SARS-CoV-2 infection. Overall study: Sequencing of bulk RNA from unsorted whole blood was done, without chain pairing. General observations from the study: Clonotype matching in VDJdb favored anti-spike CD8 responses and did not capture private and CD4 specificities.

With V trimmed by 5 bases and J by 6 bases, 13 bases remained unmatched. The CDR3 runs 16 residues. In germline, CDR1 is SGHNT, CDR2 YENEEA. Individual cDNA molecules received unique molecular identifiers during library preparation. One entry per CDR3 protein, called by TCRdb with MiXCR from the 5' RACE reads. The data contain 15,000 to 20,000 distinct CDR3 sequences, 4% to 5.5% of them seen just once; the ten biggest clones take up over 5%. As regards this clonotype: The target antigen is unknown.

Specimen: whole blood. This TCR was recovered from an adult who was a healthcare worker with PCR-confirmed SARS-CoV-2 infection or an uninfected control (not recorded which). The chain links TRBV11-3 to TRBJ2-1; the match to TRBD2 covers 7 bases. As DNA, the CDR3 is TGTGCCAGCAGCCCTTGGGGAGCAGCGGGATCCAATGAGCAGTTCTTC. Encoded protein: CASSPWGAAGSNEQFF.